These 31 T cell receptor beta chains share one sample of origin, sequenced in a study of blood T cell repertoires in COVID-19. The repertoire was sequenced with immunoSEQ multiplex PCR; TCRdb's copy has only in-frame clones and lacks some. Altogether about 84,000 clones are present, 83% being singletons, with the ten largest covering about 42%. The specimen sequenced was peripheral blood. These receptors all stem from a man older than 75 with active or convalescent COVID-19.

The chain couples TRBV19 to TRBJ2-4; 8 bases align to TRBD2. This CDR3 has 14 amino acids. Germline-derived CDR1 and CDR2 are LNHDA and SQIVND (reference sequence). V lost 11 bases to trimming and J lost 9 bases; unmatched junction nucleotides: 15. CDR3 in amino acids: CACNPAGEVSIQYF. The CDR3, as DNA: TGTGCCTGTAACCCAGCGGGAGAGGTCTCCATTCAGTACTTC. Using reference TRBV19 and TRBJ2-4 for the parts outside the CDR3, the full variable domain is DGGITQSPKYLFRKEGQNVTLSCEQNLNHDAMYWYRQDPGQGLRLIYYSQIVNDFQKGDIAEGYSVSREKKESFPLTVTSAQKNPTAFYLCACNPAGEVSIQYFGAGTRLSVL.

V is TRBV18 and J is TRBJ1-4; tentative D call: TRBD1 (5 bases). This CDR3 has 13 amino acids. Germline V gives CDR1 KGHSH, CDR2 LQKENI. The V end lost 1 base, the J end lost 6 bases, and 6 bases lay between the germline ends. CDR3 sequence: CASSPRRDEKLFF. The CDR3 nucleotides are TGTGCCAGCTCACCACGCAGGGATGAAAAACTGTTTTTT.

The CDR3 DNA is TGCGCCAGCGCGGACAGGGTGAACACTGAAGCTTTCTTT. Translated: CASADRVNTEAFF. The V and J genes are TRBV10-1 and TRBJ1-1; the match to TRBD1 covers 8 bases. Germline V gives CDR1 WNHNN, CDR2 SYGVQD (reference sequence). V shed 8 bases and J 0 bases; nucleotides not matched to a gene: 2. This CDR3 spans 13 amino acids.

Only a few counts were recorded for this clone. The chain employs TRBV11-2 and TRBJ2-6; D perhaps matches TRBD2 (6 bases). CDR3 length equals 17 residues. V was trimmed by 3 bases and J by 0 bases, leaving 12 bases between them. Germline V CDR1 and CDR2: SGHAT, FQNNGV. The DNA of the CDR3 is TGTGCCAGCAGCTTGGTAGCGGTGCTCTCTGGGGCCAACGTCCTGACTTTC. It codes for CASSLVAVLSGANVLTF.

The CDR3 DNA sequence: TGTGCCAGCAGCCCCTCGGGGGAATATGGCTACACCTTC. Translating it yields CASSPSGEYGYTF. The chain has TRBV16 and TRBJ1-2, with D possibly TRBD1 on 5 matching bases. In germline, CDR1 is KGHSY, CDR2 FQNENV. V gave up 4 bases and J gave up 5 bases, with 11 bases separating them. The CDR3 has 13 amino acids. The full variable domain, in which reference TRBV16 and TRBJ1-2 provide the parts outside the CDR3, is GEEVAQTPKHLVRGEGQKAKLYCAPIKGHSYVFWYQQVLKNEFKFLISFQNENVFDETGMPKERFSAKCLPNSPCSLEIQATKLEDSAVYFCASSPSGEYGYTFGSGTRLTVV.

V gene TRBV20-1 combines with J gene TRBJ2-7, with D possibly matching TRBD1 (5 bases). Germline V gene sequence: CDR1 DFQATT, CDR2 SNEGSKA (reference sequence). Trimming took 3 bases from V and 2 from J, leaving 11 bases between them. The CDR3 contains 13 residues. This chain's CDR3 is CSASKGNPYEQYF. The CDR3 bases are TGCAGTGCTAGTAAGGGGAACCCCTACGAGCAGTACTTC.

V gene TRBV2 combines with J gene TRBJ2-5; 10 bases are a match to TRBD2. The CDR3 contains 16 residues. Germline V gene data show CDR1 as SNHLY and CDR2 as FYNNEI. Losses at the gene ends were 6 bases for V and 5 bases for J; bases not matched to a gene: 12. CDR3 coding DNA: TGTGCCAGCAGGACCAGTCTTAGCGGGGGGCGGGAGACCCAGTACTTC. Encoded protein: CASRTSLSGGRETQYF.

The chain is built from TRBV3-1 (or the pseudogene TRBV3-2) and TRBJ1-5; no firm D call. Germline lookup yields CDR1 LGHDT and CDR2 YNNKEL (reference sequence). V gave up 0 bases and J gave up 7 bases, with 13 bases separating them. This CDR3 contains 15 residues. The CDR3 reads CASSQEGRHPQPQHF. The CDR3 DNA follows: TGTGCCAGCAGCCAAGAGGGTCGACATCCCCAGCCCCAGCATTTT.

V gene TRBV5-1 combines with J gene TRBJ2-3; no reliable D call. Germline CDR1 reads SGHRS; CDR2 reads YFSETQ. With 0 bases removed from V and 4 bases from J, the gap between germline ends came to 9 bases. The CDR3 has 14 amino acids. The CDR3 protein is CASSLGQISDTQYF. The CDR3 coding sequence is TGCGCCAGCAGCTTGGGTCAGATCTCAGATACGCAGTATTTT.

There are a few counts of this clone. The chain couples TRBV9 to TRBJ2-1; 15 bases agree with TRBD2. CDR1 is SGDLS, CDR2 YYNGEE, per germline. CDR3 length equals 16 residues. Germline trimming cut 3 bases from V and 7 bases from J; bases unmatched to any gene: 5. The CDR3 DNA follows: TGTGCCAGCAGCGCAGCCGGGACTAGCGGGAGGAATGAGCAGTTCTTC. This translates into CASSAAGTSGRNEQFF.

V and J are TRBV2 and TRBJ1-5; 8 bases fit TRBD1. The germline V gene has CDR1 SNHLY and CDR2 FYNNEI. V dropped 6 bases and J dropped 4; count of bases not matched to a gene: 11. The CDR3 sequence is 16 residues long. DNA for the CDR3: TGTGCCAGCAGCGGAGACAGGGGAAGGCTAAATCAGCCCCAGCATTTT. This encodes CASSGDRGRLNQPQHF.

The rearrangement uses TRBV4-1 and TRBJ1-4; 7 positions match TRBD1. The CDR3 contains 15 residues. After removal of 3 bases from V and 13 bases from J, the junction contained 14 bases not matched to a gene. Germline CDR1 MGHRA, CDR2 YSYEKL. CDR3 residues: CASSHDEGAPGSLFF. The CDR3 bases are TGCGCCAGCAGCCATGACGAGGGGGCCCCCGGCTCACTGTTTTTT.

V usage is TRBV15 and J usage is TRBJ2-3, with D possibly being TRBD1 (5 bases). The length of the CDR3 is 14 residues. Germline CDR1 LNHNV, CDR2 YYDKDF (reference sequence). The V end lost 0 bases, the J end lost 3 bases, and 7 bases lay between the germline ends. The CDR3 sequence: CATSRDRTTDTQYF. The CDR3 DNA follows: TGTGCCACCAGCAGAGATCGGACAACAGATACGCAGTATTTT.

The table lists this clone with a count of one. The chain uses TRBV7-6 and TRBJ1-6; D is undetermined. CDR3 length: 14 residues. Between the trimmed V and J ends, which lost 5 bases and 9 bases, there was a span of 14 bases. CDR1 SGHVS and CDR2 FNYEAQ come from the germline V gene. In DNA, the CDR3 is TGTGCCAGCAGCCCGAGCCAAATCGGTTCACCCCTCCACTTT. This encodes CASSPSQIGSPLHF.

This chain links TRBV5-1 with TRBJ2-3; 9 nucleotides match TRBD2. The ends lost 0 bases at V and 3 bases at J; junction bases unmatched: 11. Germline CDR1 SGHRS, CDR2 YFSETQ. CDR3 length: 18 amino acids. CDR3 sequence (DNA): TGCGCCAGCAGCTTGGCCGGTAGCGGGAGTACGGGTACAGATACGCAGTATTTT. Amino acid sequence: CASSLAGSGSTGTDTQYF.

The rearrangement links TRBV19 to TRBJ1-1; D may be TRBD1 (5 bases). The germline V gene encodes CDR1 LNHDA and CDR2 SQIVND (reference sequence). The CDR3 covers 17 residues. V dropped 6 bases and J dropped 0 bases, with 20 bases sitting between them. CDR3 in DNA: TGTGCCAGTAGCATCGACGCGGGAGGACATATGAACACTGAAGCTTTCTTT. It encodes CASSIDAGGHMNTEAFF.

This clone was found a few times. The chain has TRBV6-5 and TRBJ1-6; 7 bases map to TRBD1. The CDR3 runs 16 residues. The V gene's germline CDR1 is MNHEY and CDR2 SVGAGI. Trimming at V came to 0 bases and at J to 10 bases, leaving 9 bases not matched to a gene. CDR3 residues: CASSYSLGGRGSPLHF. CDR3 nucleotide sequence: TGTGCCAGCAGTTACTCGTTAGGGGGCAGGGGGTCACCCCTCCACTTT.

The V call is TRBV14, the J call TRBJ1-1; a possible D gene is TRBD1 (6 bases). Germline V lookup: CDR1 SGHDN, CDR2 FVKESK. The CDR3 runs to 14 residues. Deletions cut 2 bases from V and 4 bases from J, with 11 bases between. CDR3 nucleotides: TGTGCCAGCAGCCAATACAGGGCTGGCACTGAAGCTTTCTTT. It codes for CASSQYRAGTEAFF.

CDR3 sequence: CASSGLGGGEGYTF. In DNA, the CDR3 is TGTGCCAGCAGCGGCCTCGGGGGAGGAGAGGGCTACACCTTC. The J gene is TRBJ1-2, the V gene TRBV7-2; a weak D match, TRBD1 (5 bases). The length of the CDR3 is 14 residues. V shed 5 bases and J shed 8 bases, with 18 bases lying between them. Germline CDR1 SGHTA, CDR2 FQGNSA.

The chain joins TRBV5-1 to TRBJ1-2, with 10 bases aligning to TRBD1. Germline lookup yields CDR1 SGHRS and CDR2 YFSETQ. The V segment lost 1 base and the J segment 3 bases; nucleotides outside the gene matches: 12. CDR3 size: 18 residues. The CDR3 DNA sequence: TGCGCCAGCAGCTTGAGGTTGGGCGGGGACAGGGGCGACTATGGCTACACCTTC. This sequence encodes CASSLRLGGDRGDYGYTF.

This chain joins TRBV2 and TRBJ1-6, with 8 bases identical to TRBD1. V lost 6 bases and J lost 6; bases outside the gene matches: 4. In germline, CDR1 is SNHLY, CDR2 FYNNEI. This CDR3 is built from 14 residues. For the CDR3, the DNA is TGTGCCAGCAGGGGGACAGGACCTAATTCACCCCTCCACTTT. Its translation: CASRGTGPNSPLHF.

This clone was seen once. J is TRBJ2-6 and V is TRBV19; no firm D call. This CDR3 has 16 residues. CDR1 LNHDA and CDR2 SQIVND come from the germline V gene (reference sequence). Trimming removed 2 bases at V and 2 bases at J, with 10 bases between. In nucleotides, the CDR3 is TGTGCCAGTAGTATACGGGTGTTGCCTGGGGCCAACGTCCTGACTTTC. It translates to CASSIRVLPGANVLTF.

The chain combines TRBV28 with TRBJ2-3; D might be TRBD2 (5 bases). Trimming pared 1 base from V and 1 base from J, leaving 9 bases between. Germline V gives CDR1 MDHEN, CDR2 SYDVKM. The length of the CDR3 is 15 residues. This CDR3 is CASSLFGSGTDTQYF. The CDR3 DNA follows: TGTGCCAGCAGTTTATTCGGTAGCGGCACAGATACGCAGTATTTT.

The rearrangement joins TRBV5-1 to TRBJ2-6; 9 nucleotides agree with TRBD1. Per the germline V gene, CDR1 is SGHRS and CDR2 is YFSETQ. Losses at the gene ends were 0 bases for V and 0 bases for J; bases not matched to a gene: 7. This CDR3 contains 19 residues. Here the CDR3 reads CASSLDRGPPYSGANVLTF. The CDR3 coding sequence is TGCGCCAGCAGCTTGGACAGGGGGCCCCCCTACTCTGGGGCCAACGTCCTGACTTTC.

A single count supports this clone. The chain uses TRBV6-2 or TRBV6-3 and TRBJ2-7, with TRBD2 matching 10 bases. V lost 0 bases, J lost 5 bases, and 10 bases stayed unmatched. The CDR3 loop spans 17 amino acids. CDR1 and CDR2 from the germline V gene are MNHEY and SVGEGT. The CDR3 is CASSYSSSSGSHDEQYF. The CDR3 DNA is TGTGCCAGCAGTTACTCGAGCTCTAGCGGGAGCCATGACGAGCAGTACTTC.

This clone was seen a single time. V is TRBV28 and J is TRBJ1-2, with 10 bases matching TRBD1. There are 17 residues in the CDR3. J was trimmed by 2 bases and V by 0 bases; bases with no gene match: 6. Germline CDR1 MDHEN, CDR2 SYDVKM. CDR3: CASSLWGDRGLNYGYTF. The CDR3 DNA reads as TGTGCCAGCAGTTTATGGGGGGACAGGGGTCTCAACTATGGCTACACCTTC.

This CDR3 is CASSHRLLDTIYF. DNA of the CDR3: TGTGCCAGCAGCCATAGATTGTTGGACACCATATATTTT. The chain recombines TRBV7-9 with TRBJ1-3; unclear D gene. Trimming left V 5 bases short and J 8 bases short, with 13 bases between. The CDR3 runs to 13 residues. Germline V lookup: CDR1 SEHNR, CDR2 FQNEAQ (reference sequence).

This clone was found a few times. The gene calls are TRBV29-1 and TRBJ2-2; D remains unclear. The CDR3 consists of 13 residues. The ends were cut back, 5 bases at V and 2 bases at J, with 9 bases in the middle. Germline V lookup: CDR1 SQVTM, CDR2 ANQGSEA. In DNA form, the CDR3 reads TGCAGCGTTAGCGCAACTAACACCGGGGAGCTGTTTTTT. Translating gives CSVSATNTGELFF.

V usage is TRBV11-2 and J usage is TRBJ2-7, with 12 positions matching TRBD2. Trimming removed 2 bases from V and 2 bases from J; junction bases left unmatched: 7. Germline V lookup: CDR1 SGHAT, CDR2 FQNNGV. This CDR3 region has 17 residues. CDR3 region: CASSLRTSGTRPYEQYF. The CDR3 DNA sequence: TGTGCCAGCAGCTTACGGACTAGCGGGACTCGTCCCTACGAGCAGTACTTC.

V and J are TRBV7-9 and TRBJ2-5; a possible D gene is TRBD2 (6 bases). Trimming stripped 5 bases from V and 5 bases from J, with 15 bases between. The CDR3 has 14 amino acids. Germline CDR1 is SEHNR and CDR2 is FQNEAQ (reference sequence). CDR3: CASSAPGGAETQYF. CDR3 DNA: TGTGCCAGCAGCGCACCCGGAGGGGCTGAGACCCAGTACTTC.

DNA of the CDR3: TGTGCCAGCAGCCAGGGACTAGCGGGAGGGCGGGAGACCCAGTACTTC. Protein sequence: CASSQGLAGGRETQYF. The chain combines TRBV6-2 or TRBV6-3 with TRBJ2-5, with 16 bases identical to TRBD2. CDR3 length: 16 residues. V shed 6 bases, J shed 5 bases, and the junction held 6 bases outside the gene matches. Germline assignment: CDR1 MNHEY and CDR2 SVGEGT.